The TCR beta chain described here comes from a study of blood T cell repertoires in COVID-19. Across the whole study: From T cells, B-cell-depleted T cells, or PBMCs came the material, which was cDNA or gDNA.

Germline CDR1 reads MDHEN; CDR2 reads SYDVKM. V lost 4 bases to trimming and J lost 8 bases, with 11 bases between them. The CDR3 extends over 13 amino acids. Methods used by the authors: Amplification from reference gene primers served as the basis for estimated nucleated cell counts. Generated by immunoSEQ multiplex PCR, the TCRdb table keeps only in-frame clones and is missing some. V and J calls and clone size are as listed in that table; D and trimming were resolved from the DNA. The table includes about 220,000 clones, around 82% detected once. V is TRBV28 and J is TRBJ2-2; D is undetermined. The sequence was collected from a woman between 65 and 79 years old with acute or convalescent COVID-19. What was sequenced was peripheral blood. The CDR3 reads CASSYNQRGELFF. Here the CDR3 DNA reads TGTGCCAGCAGTTACAATCAGCGAGGGGAGCTGTTTTTT. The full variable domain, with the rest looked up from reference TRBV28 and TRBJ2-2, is DVKVTQSSRYLVKRTGEKVFLECVQDMDHENMFWYRQDPGLGLRLIYFSYDVKMKEKGDIPEGYSVSREKKERFSLILESASTNQTSMYLCASSYNQRGELFFGEGSRLTVL.